The rows below give T cell receptor beta chains drawn from one sample of a study of shared T cell receptors in the human thymus. TCRdb keeps only in-frame clones here, not all; method: immunoSEQ multiplex PCR. The sample has hundreds of thousands of clones, around 87% seen once. The sample was also linked to a second study, of human thymus T cells.

Material: thymocytes. Receptors were obtained from a boy under two years old with a congenital heart defect. Both conserved end residues are part of each CDR3. D genes are given only for firm matches. Only some rows state a clone size, as once, few, many or a class for expanded clones.

V,J,size,D,CDR3,DNA
TRBV7-8,TRBJ1-1,.,TRBD1,CASSLLTRTGGRGTEAFF,TGTGCCAGCAGCCTCCTCACGCGGACAGGGGGCAGGGGCACTGAAGCTTTCTTT
TRBV29-1,TRBJ1-1,.,TRBD1,CSVFRGRGTEAFF,TGCAGCGTGTTCAGGGGGCGAGGCACTGAAGCTTTCTTT
TRBV10-1,TRBJ2-7,.,TRBD2,CASSDGLAGDYEQYF,TGCGCCAGCAGTGACGGGTTAGCGGGAGACTACGAGCAGTACTTC
TRBV11-1,TRBJ2-7,.,TRBD2,CASSPGTSGPYEQYF,TGTGCCAGCAGCCCCGGGACTAGCGGTCCCTACGAGCAGTACTTC
TRBV12-5,TRBJ1-2,.,TRBD1,CASGPGGQRNYGYTF,TGTGCTAGTGGTCCCGGGGGACAGCGGAACTATGGCTACACCTTC
TRBV5-1,TRBJ2-1,.,TRBD2,CASSISGRGIRNNEQFF,TGCGCCAGCAGCATTAGCGGGAGAGGGATTCGTAACAATGAGCAGTTCTTC
TRBV27,TRBJ2-1,once,.,CASKGQGHNEQFF,TGTGCCAGCAAAGGGCAGGGGCACAATGAGCAGTTCTTC
TRBV12-5,TRBJ1-5,.,.,CASGTASNQPQHF,TGTGCTAGTGGGACAGCTAGCAATCAGCCCCAGCATTTT
TRBV27,TRBJ1-5,once,.,CASSLDGTWNQPQHF,TGTGCCAGCAGTTTAGACGGGACATGGAATCAGCCCCAGCATTTT
TRBV19,TRBJ1-5,.,.,CASSIEGQFNQPQHF,TGTGCCAGTAGTATAGAGGGGCAGTTCAATCAGCCCCAGCATTTT
TRBV7-2,TRBJ2-7,.,TRBD2,CASSLAAGGEGYEQYF,TGTGCCAGCAGCTTAGCGGCGGGAGGGGAGGGCTACGAGCAGTACTTC
TRBV11-2,TRBJ2-2,.,.,CASSCKPRDTGELFF,TGTGCCAGCAGCTGCAAGCCCAGGGACACCGGGGAGCTGTTTTTT
TRBV5-4,TRBJ2-7,once,TRBD1,CASSLDRGWEQYF,TGTGCCAGCAGCTTGGACAGGGGCTGGGAGCAGTACTTC
TRBV4-3,TRBJ1-1,.,.,CASSQHRGGETEAFF,TGCGCCAGCAGCCAACATCGGGGGGGGGAAACTGAAGCTTTCTTT
TRBV21-1,TRBJ2-1,.,.,CAPRECPPRGDNEQFF,TGTGCCCCCCGCGAATGTCCGCCACGGGGGGACAATGAGCAGTTCTTC
TRBV10-3,TRBJ2-2,once,.,CAISEPARPRGSGYTGELFF,TGTGCCATCAGTGAGCCCGCGCGCCCCCGGGGCAGCGGGTACACCGGGGAGCTGTTTTTT
TRBV7-9,TRBJ2-7,.,TRBD2,CASSLGPTSGRGCCYEQYF,TGTGCCAGCAGCTTAGGACCGACTAGCGGGAGAGGTTGTTGCTACGAGCAGTACTTC
TRBV4-3,TRBJ1-1,once,TRBD1,CASSPPGTGGGRTEAFF,TGCGCCAGCAGCCCCCCCGGCACAGGGGGCGGGCGGACTGAAGCTTTCTTT
TRBV7-9,TRBJ2-7,.,TRBD2,CASSWGGKSSYEQYF,TGTGCCAGCAGCTGGGGGGGAAAGAGCTCCTACGAGCAGTACTTC
TRBV25-1,TRBJ2-5,once,.,CASSEFARLETQYF,TGTGCCAGCAGTGAATTTGCTAGGCTAGAGACCCAGTACTTC
TRBV18,TRBJ1-1,.,TRBD1,CASSPDRGERNTEAFF,TGTGCCAGCTCACCGGACAGGGGGGAAAGGAACACTGAAGCTTTCTTT
TRBV6-1,TRBJ2-3,.,.,CASIPGASSTDTQYF,TGTGCCAGCATCCCAGGGGCGTCTAGCACAGATACGCAGTATTTT
TRBV25-1,TRBJ1-4,.,TRBD1,CASSAVRAWTGKGEKLFF,TGTGCCAGCAGCGCTGTCAGGGCTTGGACAGGGAAGGGTGAAAAACTGTTTTTT
TRBV5-6,TRBJ2-7,.,TRBD2,CASSSTTSGNYEQYF,TGTGCCAGCAGTTCCACCACTAGCGGGAATTACGAGCAGTACTTC
TRBV4-3,TRBJ2-7,.,.,CASSQEAASVYEQYF,TGCGCCAGCAGCCAAGAGGCGGCTAGCGTCTACGAGCAGTACTTC
TRBV4-3,TRBJ2-2,.,TRBD2,CASSPAPFSGRAEPGELFF,TGCGCCAGCAGCCCCGCTCCTTTTAGCGGGAGGGCCGAGCCCGGGGAGCTGTTTTTT
TRBV28,TRBJ2-1,.,.,CASRRYCEQFF,TGTGCCAGCAGGCGCTACTGTGAGCAGTTCTTC
TRBV6-6,TRBJ2-7,.,TRBD2,CASSLSLERENGQYF,TGTGCCAGCAGTCTATCTCTAGAGCGGGAAAACGGGCAGTACTTC
TRBV2,TRBJ2-7,once,TRBD2,CASSGTLAGGLSYEQYF,TGTGCCAGCAGCGGCACACTAGCGGGAGGACTCTCCTACGAGCAGTACTTC
TRBV28,TRBJ1-2,.,.,CASSSKRGYTF,TGTGCCAGCAGTTCAAAGAGAGGCTACACCTTC
TRBV11-2,TRBJ2-3,.,TRBD2,CASSPWGTSGRGPSDTQYF,TGTGCCAGCAGCCCGTGGGGGACTAGCGGGAGGGGGCCTTCAGATACGCAGTATTTT
TRBV6-5,TRBJ1-4,.,.,CASGPIATNEKLFF,TGTGCCAGCGGCCCGATCGCAACTAATGAAAAACTGTTTTTT
TRBV11-2,TRBJ2-5,.,.,CASSLVQRETQYF,TGTGCCAGCAGCTTAGTACAGCGGGAGACCCAGTACTTC
TRBV10-1,TRBJ2-2,.,TRBD1,CASRDRHTGELFF,TGCGCCAGCAGGGACAGGCACACCGGGGAGCTGTTTTTT
TRBV25-1,TRBJ2-5,.,TRBD1,CASSVQGARYQETQYF,TGTGCCAGCAGTGTTCAGGGGGCCCGGTACCAAGAGACCCAGTACTTC
TRBV15,TRBJ1-2,.,TRBD1,CATSARDRGRGGYGYTF,TGTGCCACCAGCGCCCGGGACAGGGGGCGCGGAGGGTACGGCTACACCTTC
TRBV19,TRBJ1-1,.,.,CASSILTGTEAFF,TGTGCCAGTAGTATATTAACAGGCACTGAAGCTTTCTTT
TRBV29-1,TRBJ2-2,.,TRBD2,CSVGLAATGELFF,TGCAGCGTTGGGCTAGCGGCTACCGGGGAGCTGTTTTTT
TRBV30,TRBJ1-2,.,TRBD1,CAWREDRGEGYTF,TGTGCCTGGAGGGAAGACAGGGGGGAAGGCTACACCTTC
TRBV7-6,TRBJ2-1,.,TRBD2,CASSFRGGNEQFF,TGTGCCAGCAGCTTTCGGGGGGGCAATGAGCAGTTCTTC
TRBV7-3,TRBJ2-3,.,TRBD2,CASSPGGLAESTDTQYF,TGTGCCAGCAGCCCGGGGGGACTAGCGGAGAGCACAGATACGCAGTATTTT
TRBV7-8,TRBJ2-7,.,.,CASSLSGTPSSYEQYF,TGTGCCAGCAGCTTATCCGGGACACCGAGCTCCTACGAGCAGTACTTC
TRBV2,TRBJ1-2,.,TRBD1,CASSEQQGSGGYTF,TGTGCCAGCAGTGAACAACAGGGGAGCGGGGGCTACACCTTC
TRBV7-9,TRBJ2-3,.,.,CASSLALQSTDTQYF,TGTGCCAGCAGCTTAGCGCTACAGAGCACAGATACGCAGTATTTT
TRBV27,TRBJ2-3,few,TRBD1,CASGGQGAGDTQYF,TGTGCCAGCGGGGGACAGGGGGCCGGAGATACGCAGTATTTT
TRBV29-1,TRBJ2-1,.,TRBD2,CSGKKREWGNEQFF,TGCAGCGGGAAAAAGCGGGAGTGGGGCAATGAGCAGTTCTTC
TRBV19,TRBJ1-1,.,.,CASSIQGFDTEAFF,TGTGCCAGTAGTATACAGGGATTCGACACTGAAGCTTTCTTT
TRBV16,TRBJ2-1,.,.,CASRGRDEQFF,TGTGCCAGCAGAGGCAGGGATGAGCAGTTCTTC
TRBV21-1,TRBJ1-5,.,.,CASSNDQSGQPQHF,TGTGCCAGCAGCAACGACCAGTCAGGACAGCCCCAGCATTTT
TRBV28,TRBJ2-5,.,.,CASSFTAGRYETQYF,TGTGCCAGCAGTTTCACGGCGGGAAGGTATGAGACCCAGTACTTC
TRBV9,TRBJ2-3,.,TRBD2,CASSVGATSGSTDTQYF,TGTGCCAGCAGCGTAGGAGCCACTAGCGGATCCACAGATACGCAGTATTTT
TRBV7-9,TRBJ2-5,.,TRBD2,CASSHTPPRRETETQYF,TGTGCCAGCAGCCACACCCCCCCCCGGCGGGAGACTGAGACCCAGTACTTC
TRBV6-4,TRBJ2-3,.,TRBD2,CASSLNGREWRDTQYF,TGTGCCAGCAGCCTTAACGGGCGGGAGTGGAGGGATACGCAGTATTTT
TRBV5-8,TRBJ1-2,.,.,CAPGRVTARGYTF,TGTGCTCCCGGTCGGGTTACGGCACGGGGCTACACCTTC
TRBV5-4,TRBJ2-1,.,TRBD2,CASGGGLAGASSYNEQFF,TGTGCCAGCGGGGGGGGACTAGCGGGGGCAAGCTCCTACAATGAGCAGTTCTTC